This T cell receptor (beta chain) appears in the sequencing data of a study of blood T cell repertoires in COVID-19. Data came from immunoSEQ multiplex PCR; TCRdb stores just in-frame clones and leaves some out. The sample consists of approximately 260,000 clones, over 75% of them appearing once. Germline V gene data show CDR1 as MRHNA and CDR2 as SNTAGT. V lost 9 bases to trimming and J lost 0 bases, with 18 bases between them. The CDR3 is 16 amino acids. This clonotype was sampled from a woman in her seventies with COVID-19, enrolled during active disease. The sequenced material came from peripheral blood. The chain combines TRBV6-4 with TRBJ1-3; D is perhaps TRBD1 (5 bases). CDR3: CARGVSGVVSGNTIYF. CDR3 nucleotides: TGTGCCAGGGGGGTTTCGGGGGTAGTCTCTGGAAACACCATATATTTT.